This T cell receptor beta chain derives from a study of post-analysis software for immune sequencing data (dated by TCRdb to between 2014 and 2017). Background for the entire study: Disease courses on record covered relapsing-remitting, secondary progressive and progressive-relapsing multiple sclerosis, though some patients had no subtype annotation. The multiple sclerosis patient repertoires were compared with roughly twelve previously published healthy control repertoires from donors aged roughly 6 to 25 years. A subset of samples was prepared in parallel using single-end sample barcoding, then pooled and co-amplified after Illumina adapter ligation.

In the germline V gene, CDR1 corresponds to MNHEY and CDR2 to SVGEGT. Reading from cysteine to phenylalanine, the CDR3 counts 15 amino acids. CDR3 DNA only is kept here, 45 bases in frame from base 1. V and J lose 6 bases and 1 base, and a span of 15 bases separates them. The full study reports these points: Patients showed significantly higher frequencies than controls for about 5 TRBV segments, among them TRBV5-6, TRBV5-1 and TRBV20-1. The control group was slightly older than the multiple sclerosis patient group. Strong co-clustering of samples prepared in the same batch was shown by direct clustering with F measure, prompting a batch-effect correction. Significantly lower normalized Chao1 diversity was found in multiple sclerosis patients than in controls, suggesting substantial peripheral T-cell clonal expansion.

As regards this clonotype: No cognate antigen has been identified for it. Per-base quality was not reported, and no clone a single base away is much larger than it.

TCR beta repertoires were profiled from peripheral blood of under 15 young patients with multiple sclerosis to demonstrate the VDJtools post-analysis software. The patients with multiple sclerosis were children and adolescents between about 6 and 16 years of age. The library relied on PCR. TCRdb lists the instrument as Illumina HiSeq 2500. To reduce PCR and sequencing biases, unique molecular identifiers were incorporated into the TCR beta cDNA libraries. Around 500,000 cDNA molecules were obtained for every 1 to 10 million input T cells, so each molecule roughly corresponded to one T cell. The patient libraries were prepared and sequenced using the same protocol as the earlier healthy control dataset. Samples belonging to the same batch were prepared together, multiplexed and sequenced on a shared HiSeq lane. As for the authors' bioinformatics: Raw barcoded reads were processed with MIGEC, and single-read molecular identifier groups were discarded before consensus assembly and CDR3 extraction. VDJtools was used for post-analysis of the clonotype tables, and diversity was normalized by down-sampling every dataset to the size of the smallest sample. In repertoire overlap clustering, CDR3 amino acid sequences, but not nucleotide sequences, were matched to correct batch-related cross-sample contamination. TCRdb redid the processing of the public reads, applying fastp at Q25 and MiXCR, and retained in-frame beta chains. Each entry merges the rows of one CDR3 protein and shows their most common DNA and genes. These V and J calls are TCRdb output, not the study's own analysis. The sample table lists fewer than 850,000 distinct CDR3 sequences, just over 45% of them with a count of one. Roughly 5.2% of the sample goes to the ten largest clones.

The origin of this receptor is a girl under 18 with multiple sclerosis. Material for sequencing was blood. Recombination linked TRBV6-2 or TRBV6-3 to TRBJ2-5, and TRBD1 may be the D gene, going by 5 matching bases. CDR3 region: CASSQTRQTQETQYF. The nucleotides are TGTGCCAGCAGCCAAACGCGACAGACCCAAGAGACCCAGTACTTC.